The 18 T cell receptor beta chains listed next were all sequenced from one sample in a study of T cell responses to AZD1222 COVID-19 vaccine (dated by TCRdb to the early 2020s). This sample's time point label indicates: baseline before first vaccination. Libraries were constructed by the immunoSEQ multiplex PCR assay. Imported from immuneACCESS, the table was reduced by TCRdb to in-frame sequences with V and J called. These copies leave out some clones; in studies compared against another copy, an unresolved V gene accounts for under half, and the cause of the remainder is not known. Across this sample there are 100,000 or so clones, with 90% seen only once. The top ten clones comprise approximately 1.2% of the sample. The sample consisted of peripheral blood, taken on day 0 of AZD1222 vaccination. These receptors came from an adult in good health.

The CDR3 region has the DNA TGTGCCAGCAGTTTAGACTTCCGCTATGGCTACACCTTC. Residues: CASSLDFRYGYTF. The V and J genes are TRBV28 and TRBJ1-2; D gene uncertain. The CDR3 consists of 13 residues. CDR1 is MDHEN, CDR2 SYDVKM, per germline. V gave up 2 bases and J gave up 4 bases, with 8 bases separating them.

The chain joins TRBV28 to TRBJ1-1, with D uncertain. Germline CDR1 reads MDHEN; CDR2 reads SYDVKM. The CDR3 is 14 residues long. Trimming stripped 2 bases from V and 4 bases from J, with 11 bases between. The CDR3, as DNA: TGTGCCAGCAGTTTACGGGAGTTTGGCACTGAAGCTTTCTTT. This gives the protein CASSLREFGTEAFF.

The CDR3 reads CASSRTGARNYGYTF. The CDR3 nucleotides read TGTGCCAGCAGTCGGACAGGGGCCCGTAACTATGGCTACACCTTC. This chain uses TRBV27 with TRBJ1-2, with 9 bases that match TRBD1. After removal of 5 bases from V and 1 base from J, the junction contained 5 bases not matched to a gene. The CDR3 runs to 15 residues. Germline values: CDR1 MNHEY, CDR2 SMNVEV (reference sequence).

This clone appeared once. The chain recombines TRBV10-3 with TRBJ1-2; 8 bases agree with TRBD1. With 3 bases clipped from V and 8 bases from J, the junction kept 11 bases outside the gene matches. The germline V gene encodes CDR1 ENHRY and CDR2 SYGVKD. This CDR3 has 15 amino acids. The CDR3 here is CAISDSDRGRGGYTF. The CDR3 nucleotides read TGTGCCATCAGTGATTCTGACAGGGGTCGAGGAGGCTACACCTTC.

This clone was observed a single time. This chain uses TRBV7-6 with TRBJ2-5; 16 nucleotides agree with TRBD2. J lost 6 bases, V lost 1 base, and 5 bases had no gene match. The length of the CDR3 is 17 residues. The germline CDR1 and CDR2 sequences are SGHVS and FNYEAQ. The DNA of the CDR3 is TGTGCCAGCAGCTTAGTCGGGACTAGCGGGGGGGGAAAGACCCAGTACTTC. This gives the protein CASSLVGTSGGGKTQYF.

CDR3 sequence: CASARGPVSYEQYF. The CDR3 DNA is TGTGCCAGCGCCAGGGGGCCCGTCTCCTACGAGCAGTACTTC. The chain joins TRBV6-5 to TRBJ2-7; 8 nucleotides match TRBD1. Per germline, CDR1 MNHEY and CDR2 SVGAGI. CDR3 size: 14 residues. V shed 8 bases and J 0 bases; nucleotides not matched to a gene: 6.

The genes are TRBV7-9 and TRBJ1-2; D not certain. This CDR3 has 14 residues. Germline loops: CDR1 SEHNR, CDR2 FQNEAQ (reference sequence). V lost 5 bases and J 5 bases, leaving 15 bases between the germline ends. CDR3 protein: CASSRGPQAYGYTF. In nucleotides, the CDR3 is TGTGCCAGCAGCCGAGGACCCCAAGCGTATGGCTACACCTTC.

The sample holds one count of this clone. The chain links TRBV6-1 to TRBJ1-1; D might be TRBD1 (5 bases). V lost 0 bases and J 6 bases, leaving 20 bases between the germline ends. CDR3 length: 17 amino acids. Germline CDR1 is MNHNS and CDR2 is SASEGT. This CDR3 is CASSEASWGLAISEAFF. The DNA for the CDR3 is TGTGCCAGCAGTGAAGCATCGTGGGGACTCGCCATCTCTGAAGCTTTCTTT.

The chain is built from TRBV6-1 and TRBJ1-5; the match to TRBD1 covers 8 bases. Losses at the gene ends were 3 bases for V and 11 bases for J; bases not matched to a gene: 24. Germline lookup yields CDR1 MNHNS and CDR2 SASEGT. There are 19 residues in the CDR3. The DNA of the CDR3 is TGTGCCAGCAGTGATGATCGTTGGGTAAGGACAGGGACCATCAGGGCCCAGCATTTT. It yields the protein CASSDDRWVRTGTIRAQHF.

This sequence joins TRBV5-1 and TRBJ2-7; 10 bases map to TRBD2. The CDR3 loop spans 12 amino acids. CDR1 SGHRS and CDR2 YFSETQ come from the germline V gene. V trimming: 7 bases; J trimming: 6 bases; junction bases outside the gene matches: 4. CDR3 DNA: TGCGCCAGCGGTGCTAGCGGGGGCGAGCAGTACTTC. Translation: CASGASGGEQYF. The full variable domain, with the rest looked up from reference TRBV5-1 and TRBJ2-7, is KAGVTQTPRYLIKTRGQQVTLSCSPISGHRSVSWYQQTPGQGLQFLFEYFSETQRNKGNFPGRFSGRQFSNSRSEMNVSTLELGDSALYLCASGASGGEQYFGPGTRLTVT.

The CDR3 protein is CASSSSGTGFEALHF. For the CDR3, the DNA is TGTGCCAGCAGCTCATCCGGGACAGGGTTTGAAGCCCTCCACTTT. V is TRBV7-9 and J is TRBJ1-6; 9 bases map to TRBD1. This CDR3 has 15 amino acids. With V trimmed by 4 bases and J by 14 bases, 12 bases remained unmatched. Germline CDR1 SEHNR, CDR2 FQNEAQ (reference sequence).

V usage is TRBV3-1 (or the pseudogene TRBV3-2) and J usage is TRBJ2-1; perhaps TRBD2 as D (5 bases). From germline, CDR1 is LGHDT and CDR2 YNNKEL (reference sequence). The ends were cut back, 4 bases at V and 6 bases at J, with 16 bases in the middle. The CDR3 sequence is 15 residues long. CDR3 protein: CASSLIVAAGNEQFF. The CDR3 nucleotides read TGTGCCAGCAGCCTGATTGTGGCGGCGGGCAATGAGCAGTTCTTC.

CDR3 DNA sequence: TGTGCCAGTAGTATGCTGGGACAGGGTCCTCCTAAGCAGTTCTTC. Translating it yields CASSMLGQGPPKQFF. The rearrangement joins TRBV19 to TRBJ2-1; 9 positions agree with TRBD1. V was clipped by 3 bases and J by 11 bases; unmatched bases: 11. The CDR3 runs to 15 residues. CDR1 and CDR2 (germline): LNHDA, SQIVND (reference sequence).

The chain combines TRBV11-2 with TRBJ1-1, with unresolved D. This CDR3 has 13 residues. V shed 5 bases and J shed 7 bases, with 14 bases lying between them. CDR1 and CDR2 (germline): SGHAT, FQNNGV. The CDR3, as DNA: TGTGCCAGCAGCCGAGGGTTTGGCGGTGAAGCTTTCTTT. Translation: CASSRGFGGEAFF.

The V and J genes are TRBV30 and TRBJ2-1; a weak D match, TRBD2 (5 bases). Trimming removed 3 bases at V and 1 base at J, with 10 bases between. Germline-derived CDR1 and CDR2 are GTSNPN and SVGIG (reference sequence). The CDR3 spans 14 residues. The CDR3 nucleotides read TGTGCCTGGAGATCTCGGGGTTCCTACAATGAGCAGTTCTTC. Residues: CAWRSRGSYNEQFF.

V and J are TRBV19 and TRBJ1-2, with unresolved D. CDR3 length: 14 amino acids. Looked up from germline, CDR1 is LNHDA and CDR2 is SQIVND (reference sequence). V lost 2 bases to trimming and J lost 8 bases, with 15 bases between them. The CDR3: CASSILSSYSGYTF. CDR3 bases: TGTGCCAGTAGTATACTCTCGTCCTACTCGGGCTACACCTTC. Full variable domain (outside the CDR3, taken from reference TRBV19 and TRBJ1-2): DGGITQSPKYLFRKEGQNVTLSCEQNLNHDAMYWYRQDPGQGLRLIYYSQIVNDFQKGDIAEGYSVSREKKESFPLTVTSAQKNPTAFYLCASSILSSYSGYTFGSGTRLTVV.

This clone was counted between two and nine times. This chain uses TRBV19 with TRBJ1-5; D perhaps matches TRBD1 (5 bases). CDR1 is LNHDA and CDR2 is SQIVND in the germline V gene (reference sequence). There are 14 residues in the CDR3. V shed 11 bases and J shed 4 bases, with 18 bases lying between them. CDR3 residues: CACWGGIFNQPQHF. CDR3 DNA sequence: TGTGCCTGCTGGGGGGGGATTTTTAATCAGCCCCAGCATTTT.

For the CDR3, the DNA is TGTGCCAGCAGTCCCTTCGGGCGGGAGAACACTGAAGCTTTCTTT. Its translation is CASSPFGRENTEAFF. This sequence joins TRBV6-6 and TRBJ1-1; D gene uncertain. This CDR3 has 15 residues. CDR1 is MNHNY and CDR2 is SVGAGI in the germline V gene (reference sequence). Trimming took off 5 bases at V and 1 base at J, with 14 bases between the two ends.